The rows below give T cell receptor beta chains drawn from one sample of a study of T and B cells in COVID-19 patients. TCRdb re-analysed the multiplex PCR reads in MiXCR, keeping a single row per CDR3 protein. The sample includes about 4,800 distinct CDR3 sequences, roughly 28% of them seen just once. The material sequenced was blood. The receptors come from a human donor with active COVID-19. CDR3s include the opening cysteine and the closing phenylalanine or tryptophan. A D gene is named only where the DNA matches it firmly. Not all rows give a size; the values are once, few, many and, for expanded clones, a class.

j_gene,d_gene,abundance,v_gene,CDR3nt,CDR3aa
TRBJ2-2,-,few,TRBV5-1,TGCGCCAGCAGCGGAGGACAATCGAACACCGGGGAGCTGTTTTTT,CASSGGQSNTGELFF
TRBJ2-3,-,medium-sized,TRBV30,TGTGCCTGGAGTTGGCGGGATACGCAGTATTTT,CAWSWRDTQYF
TRBJ2-6,-,-,TRBV7-2,TGTGCCAGCAGCTTAGTCCCAGGGGGGACTGGGGCCAACGTCCTGACTTTC,CASSLVPGGTGANVLTF
TRBJ2-1,TRBD2,-,TRBV24-1,TGTGCCACCGCCGGGGCTAGCGGGGGGTACTCCTACAATGAGCAGTTCTTC,CATAGASGGYSYNEQFF
TRBJ2-1,TRBD1,large,TRBV19,TGTGCCAGTAGTAGGGGACAGGTAGTCAATGAGCAGTTCTTC,CASSRGQVVNEQFF
TRBJ1-2,TRBD1,-,TRBV18,TGTGCCAGCTCAGAGGGACAGGGGACTAACTATGGCTACACCTTC,CASSEGQGTNYGYTF
TRBJ2-5,-,large,TRBV29-1,TGCAGCTCAGGGGGGGGGACAGAGACCCAGTACTTC,CSSGGGTETQYF
TRBJ2-3,-,-,TRBV9,TGTGCCAGCAGCCCCTCGTCGGGAAGCTTAGGTACAGATACGCAGTATTTT,CASSPSSGSLGTDTQYF
TRBJ1-1,-,medium-sized,TRBV12-3/TRBV12-4,TGTGCCAGCATCCTAGGCCAGGTTTTGAACACTGAAGCTTTCTTT,CASILGQVLNTEAFF
TRBJ2-2,-,-,TRBV4-3,TGCGCCAGCAGCCACCTACCGGGACTCGACAACACCGGGGAGCTGTTTTTT,CASSHLPGLDNTGELFF
TRBJ2-6,-,-,TRBV29-1,TGCAGCGGGAGGAGGGGGACGACTGGGGCCAACGTCCTGACTTTC,CSGRRGTTGANVLTF